This paragraph covers one T cell receptor beta chain sequence. The germline gives CDR1 DFQATT, CDR2 SNEGSKA (reference sequence). With 5 bases clipped from V and 6 bases from J, the junction kept 15 bases outside the gene matches. This CDR3 is 17 amino acids long. These data belong to a study of T-cell reconstitution after alpha-beta-depleted transplantation in children. Construction of the TCRbeta library involved unique molecular identifiers. TCRdb itself ran the PCR reads through MiXCR, one entry per CDR3 protein. Among about 610,000 distinct CDR3 sequences listed, approximately 10% were seen once.

This clonotype was obtained from a human donor who donated a stem cell graft to a child with acute myeloid leukemia. The rearrangement links TRBV20-1 to TRBJ2-1; 11 bases are a match to TRBD2. Sequenced material: PBMCs from the stem cell graft donor, taken from the stem cell graft. The CDR3, as DNA: TGCAGTGCTTCCCTAGCGGGAGGAACTGGTAATTTCAATGAGCAGTTCTTC. Its protein is CSASLAGGTGNFNEQFF.